The present T cell receptor (beta chain) was sequenced within a study of blood T cells in healthy people across ages. Study-wide results and caveats: Observed TCR beta diversity per million T cells went down as age went up. This fall followed a roughly linear course with age.

As concerns this clonotype: Antigen unknown.

Using a J-beta primer mix together with a sample-barcoded 5' primer, a second PCR was run for roughly 6 to 11 cycles. TCRdb reprocessed the 5' RACE reads with MiXCR, giving one entry per CDR3 protein. The repertoire holds hundreds of thousands of distinct CDR3 sequences, about 24% seen once, with around 22% in the top ten. The origin of this receptor is a man aged 70-80 years in good health. The sequenced sample consisted of blood.

The CDR3 region is CASSPHRVRTEAFF. The CDR3, as DNA: TGTGCCAGCAGTCCTCACAGGGTTCGAACTGAAGCTTTCTTT. The chain has TRBV2 and TRBJ1-1, with D perhaps TRBD1 (6 bases). Trimming left V 5 bases short and J 5 bases short, with 15 bases between. This CDR3 has 14 amino acids. Germline V lookup: CDR1 SNHLY, CDR2 FYNNEI.